This T cell receptor beta chain was sequenced during a study of chemoradiotherapy in HPV16-positive cancers. Overall study findings and caveats: In HPV16-positive patients, HPV-responsive T-cell expansion tracked better recurrence-free survival.

The count of this clone is one. Its antigen is unknown. The CDR3 contains 15 residues. Germline V gene sequence: CDR1 SGHTA, CDR2 FQGNSA. The V gene end was trimmed by 5 bases and the J gene end by 4 bases; junction bases not matched to a gene: 10. Clones were read by immunoSEQ multiplex PCR, and TCRdb kept only the in-frame ones, dropping some. The profile covers about 53,000 clones, with under 95% appearing a single time and 2.5% to 4% taken by the ten largest. This TCR was sampled from a human donor with HPV-associated anogenital cancer. The sequenced sample was blood, obtained from a patient who underwent chemoradiotherapy. The V call is TRBV7-2, the J call TRBJ1-2, with 7 bases that match TRBD1. CDR3 protein: CASSQGHPGGYGYTF. CDR3 in DNA: TGTGCCAGCAGCCAAGGGCATCCAGGGGGCTATGGCTACACCTTC.